This T cell receptor (beta chain) comes out of a study of OX40 agonist ivuxolimab in advanced cancers. TCRdb keeps only in-frame clones here, not all; method: immunoSEQ multiplex PCR. The sample has 90,000 to 100,000 clones; around 83% are singletons. Specimen: CD4+ or CD8+ T cells sorted from blood, collected in a trial of the OX40 agonist ivuxolimab. The receptor was isolated from an adult with an advanced solid tumor such as melanoma, head and neck, liver or kidney cancer.

The CDR3 DNA reads TGTGCCAGTAGTATTTCCGTCGGAGATTACGAGCAGTACTTC. This translates into CASSISVGDYEQYF. The rearrangement uses TRBV19 and TRBJ2-7; D not resolved. The ends were cut back, 3 bases at V and 4 bases at J, with 13 bases in the middle. This CDR3 comprises 14 residues. Germline lookup yields CDR1 LNHDA and CDR2 SQIVND (reference sequence).